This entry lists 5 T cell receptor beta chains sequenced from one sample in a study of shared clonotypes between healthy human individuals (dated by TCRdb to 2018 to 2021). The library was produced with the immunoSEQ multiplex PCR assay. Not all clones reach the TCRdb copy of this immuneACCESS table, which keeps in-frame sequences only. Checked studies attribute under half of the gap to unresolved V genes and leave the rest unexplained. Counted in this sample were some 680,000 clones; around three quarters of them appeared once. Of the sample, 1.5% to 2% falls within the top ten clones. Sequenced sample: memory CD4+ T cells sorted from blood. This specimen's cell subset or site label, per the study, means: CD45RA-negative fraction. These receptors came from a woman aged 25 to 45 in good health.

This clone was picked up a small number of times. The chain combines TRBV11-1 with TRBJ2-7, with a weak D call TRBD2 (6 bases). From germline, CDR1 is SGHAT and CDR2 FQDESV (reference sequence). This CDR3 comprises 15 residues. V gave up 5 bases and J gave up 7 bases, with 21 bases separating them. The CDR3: CASSPRQGTRWEQYF. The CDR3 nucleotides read TGTGCCAGCAGCCCCCGCCAAGGGACTCGCTGGGAGCAGTACTTC.

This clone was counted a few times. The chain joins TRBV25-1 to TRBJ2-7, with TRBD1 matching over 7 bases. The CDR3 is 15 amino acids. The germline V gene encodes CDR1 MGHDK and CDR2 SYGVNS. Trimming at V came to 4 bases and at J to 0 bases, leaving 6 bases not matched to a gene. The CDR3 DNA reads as TGTGCCAGCAGTGCACCGGGACAGAACTCCTACGAGCAGTACTTC. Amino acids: CASSAPGQNSYEQYF.

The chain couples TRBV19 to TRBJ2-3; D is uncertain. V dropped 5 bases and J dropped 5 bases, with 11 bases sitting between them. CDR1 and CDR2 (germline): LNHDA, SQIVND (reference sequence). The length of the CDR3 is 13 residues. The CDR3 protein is CASSVVSVDTQYF. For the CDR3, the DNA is TGTGCCAGTAGTGTCGTTTCTGTAGATACGCAGTATTTT.

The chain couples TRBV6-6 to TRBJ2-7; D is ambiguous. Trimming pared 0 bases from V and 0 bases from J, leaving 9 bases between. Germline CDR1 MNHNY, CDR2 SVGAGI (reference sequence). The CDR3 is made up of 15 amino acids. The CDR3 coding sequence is TGTGCCAGCAGTTACTCCCTAGTACTCTCCTACGAGCAGTACTTC. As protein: CASSYSLVLSYEQYF.

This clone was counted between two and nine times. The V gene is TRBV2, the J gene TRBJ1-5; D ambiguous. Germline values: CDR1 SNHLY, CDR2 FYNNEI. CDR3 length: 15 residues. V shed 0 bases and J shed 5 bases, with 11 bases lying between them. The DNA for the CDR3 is TGTGCCAGCAGTGAAGCGCTTCGAGGGCATCAGCCCCAGCATTTT. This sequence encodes CASSEALRGHQPQHF.